Each of the 25 T cell receptor beta chains below was sequenced from the same sample in a study of CD8 T cells in ankylosing spondylitis. TCRdb reanalysed the 5' RACE reads using MiXCR and keeps one entry per CDR3 protein. The sample carries some 130,000 distinct CDR3 sequences, approximately 9.9% recorded once. Material for sequencing was blood, either unsorted or a sorted T cell fraction (not recorded which). All receptors come from a male donor with ankylosing spondylitis or in good health (not recorded which).

This chain connects TRBV6-1 to TRBJ2-1; D could derive from TRBD1 or TRBD2 (6 bases each). Germline loops: CDR1 MNHNS, CDR2 SASEGT. The length of the CDR3 is 15 residues. V dropped 7 bases and J dropped 8 bases, with 21 bases sitting between them. CDR3 residues: CASTASGGGSDEQFF. CDR3 DNA: TGTGCCAGCACCGCAAGTGGAGGGGGTTCAGATGAGCAGTTCTTC.

This clonotype occurred many times. The V gene is TRBV7-8, the J gene TRBJ1-2; D might be TRBD1 (6 bases). Between the trimmed V and J ends, which lost 6 bases and 11 bases, there was a span of 19 bases. Germline V gene data show CDR1 as SGHVS and CDR2 as FQNEAQ. The CDR3 extends over 13 amino acids. The CDR3 spells CASSPRTAVGYTF. For the CDR3, the DNA is TGTGCCAGCAGTCCGAGGACAGCCGTCGGGTACACCTTC.

This clonotype has a count of ten or more. The chain links TRBV20-1 to TRBJ2-1, with 8 nucleotides matching TRBD2. The germline CDR1 and CDR2 sequences are DFQATT and SNEGSKA (reference sequence). The CDR3 loop spans 19 amino acids. The J segment lost 8 bases and the V segment lost 0 bases, leaving 21 bases of the junction unmatched. CDR3 protein: CSARDLGRSGSIMTHEQFF. In DNA form, the CDR3 reads TGCAGTGCTAGAGATCTGGGGAGGAGCGGGAGTATCATGACGCATGAGCAGTTCTTC.

This clonotype was observed at least ten times. V usage is TRBV20-1 and J usage is TRBJ1-5; TRBD1 matches 8 bases. Losses at the gene ends were 5 bases for V and 0 bases for J; bases not matched to a gene: 6. The CDR3 covers 15 residues. Germline V gene sequence: CDR1 DFQATT, CDR2 SNEGSKA (reference sequence). This CDR3 reads CSAPKTGGSNQPQHF. CDR3 in DNA: TGCAGTGCTCCTAAAACAGGGGGTAGCAATCAGCCCCAGCATTTT.

This clonotype was detected a few times. The V and J genes are TRBV2 and TRBJ1-5; TRBD1 might be the D (6 bases). The V and J ends lost 0 bases and 0 bases respectively, with 21 bases between them. The germline V gene has CDR1 SNHLY and CDR2 FYNNEI. CDR3 size: 20 residues. In nucleotides, the CDR3 is TGTGCCAGCAGTGAAGCGCTAGGACAGACTTCCCGGAATAGCAATCAGCCCCAGCATTTT. This translates into CASSEALGQTSRNSNQPQHF.

This clonotype was seen many times. The rearrangement links TRBV12-3 or TRBV12-4 to TRBJ1-2; D might be TRBD1 (6 bases). Trimming removed 7 bases from V and 4 bases from J, with 13 bases in between. The length of the CDR3 is 13 residues. CDR3 sequence: CASTLDRFYGYTF. The CDR3 DNA sequence: TGTGCCAGCACCCTAGACAGGTTCTATGGCTACACCTTC.

This clonotype was recorded many times. The chain uses TRBV20-1 and TRBJ2-2; 9 nucleotides match TRBD2. With V trimmed by 0 bases and J by 4 bases, 6 bases remained unmatched. Germline loops: CDR1 DFQATT, CDR2 SNEGSKA (reference sequence). This CDR3 has 16 amino acids. CDR3 sequence (DNA): TGCAGTGCTAGAGATCGCGGGAGGGCCCCCACCGGGGAGCTGTTTTTT. It yields the protein CSARDRGRAPTGELFF.

In this sample, this clonotype turned up many times. V gene TRBV20-1 combines with J gene TRBJ1-5; unclear D gene. V was clipped by 2 bases and J by 6 bases, with 11 bases between them. The CDR3 length is 13 residues. Germline V gene sequence: CDR1 DFQATT, CDR2 SNEGSKA (reference sequence). In DNA form, the CDR3 reads TGCAGTGCTAGATTTGGTTCGGGTCAGCCCCAGCATTTT. It translates to CSARFGSGQPQHF.

This clonotype was seen repeatedly, ten times or more. The rearrangement joins TRBV2 to TRBJ2-7, with D unresolved. The V and J ends lost 0 bases and 1 base respectively, with 4 bases between them. CDR3 length equals 13 residues. Germline V gives CDR1 SNHLY, CDR2 FYNNEI. The CDR3 nucleotides read TGTGCCAGCAGTGAAGCCCCTTCCTACGAGCAGTACTTC. This translates into CASSEAPSYEQYF.

This clonotype has a count of ten or more. The chain is built from TRBV29-1 and TRBJ2-1, with unresolved D. From germline, CDR1 is SQVTM and CDR2 ANQGSEA. The V end lost 4 bases, the J end lost 8 bases, and 15 bases lay between the germline ends. The CDR3 covers 13 residues. This chain's CDR3 is CSVGITLFHEQFF. In DNA, the CDR3 is TGCAGCGTTGGAATCACTCTTTTCCATGAGCAGTTCTTC.

This clonotype showed up many times. The J gene is TRBJ2-5, the V gene TRBV5-1, with 13 bases that match TRBD2. Looked up from germline, CDR1 is SGHRS and CDR2 is YFSETQ. CDR3 length: 16 residues. The trim removed 3 bases at V and 4 bases at J, leaving 6 bases unmatched. The CDR3 spells CASSSTSGRVSETQYF. CDR3 in DNA: TGCGCCAGCAGCTCTACTAGCGGGAGGGTTTCAGAGACCCAGTACTTC.

This clonotype was seen a few times. The chain combines TRBV24-1 with TRBJ2-3, with TRBD1 matching over 10 bases. V gave up 7 bases and J gave up 1 base; unmatched junction bases: 7. The length of the CDR3 is 16 residues. Germline V CDR1 and CDR2: KGHDR, SFDVKD. CDR3 protein: CATRKTGTGGTDTQYF. The CDR3 DNA reads TGTGCCACCAGAAAAACCGGGACAGGGGGCACAGATACGCAGTATTTT.

Many counts were recorded for this clonotype. The V call is TRBV6-2 or TRBV6-3, the J call TRBJ2-1, with 8 bases identical to TRBD2. Germline CDR1 MNHEY, CDR2 SVGEGT. The CDR3 extends over 19 amino acids. V lost 2 bases, J lost 6 bases, and 18 bases stayed unmatched. CDR3 bases: TGTGCCAGCAGTTACAACATAAATTCCGGGACTAGTGGTCCCAATGAGCAGTTCTTC. Its translation is CASSYNINSGTSGPNEQFF.

This clonotype came up once. A read error is possible here, since a much larger clone lies one base away. V and J are TRBV20-1 and TRBJ2-1; D may be TRBD1 or TRBD2 (5 bases each). CDR3 length equals 16 residues. The V gene's germline CDR1 is DFQATT and CDR2 SNEGSKA (reference sequence). CDR3 in DNA: TGCTGTGCTAGAGGGGTCCTGGGCGCCAACTACAATGAGCAGTTCTTC. Translating gives CCARGVLGANYNEQFF.

This chain uses TRBV29-1 with TRBJ2-2; D not certain. This CDR3 spans 14 amino acids. Trimming cost V 6 bases and J 7 bases, with 18 bases left between them. Germline lookup yields CDR1 SQVTM and CDR2 ANQGSEA. The CDR3 here is CSVLGLPESGELFF. The CDR3 nucleotides read TGCAGCGTCCTCGGGCTACCTGAGAGCGGGGAGCTGTTTTTT.

The chain employs TRBV7-2 and TRBJ2-6; no reliable D call. Trimming left V 5 bases short and J 0 bases short, with 8 bases between. Per germline, CDR1 SGHTA and CDR2 FQGNSA. The CDR3 totals 15 residues. In DNA, the CDR3 is TGTGCCAGCAGCCCGCAGTCCTCTGGGGCCAACGTCCTGACTTTC. This encodes CASSPQSSGANVLTF.

The rearrangement uses TRBV2 and TRBJ2-2, with D possibly matching TRBD1 (5 bases). The germline gives CDR1 SNHLY, CDR2 FYNNEI. The CDR3 runs 13 residues. V lost 7 bases to trimming and J lost 5 bases, with 11 bases between them. The CDR3 is CASIQRQTGELFF. CDR3 sequence (DNA): TGTGCCAGCATTCAAAGACAGACCGGGGAGCTGTTTTTT.

This clonotype was seen ten or more times. The genes are TRBV7-8 and TRBJ2-1, with a weak D call TRBD2 (5 bases). The length of the CDR3 is 14 residues. V lost 6 bases and J lost 4, with 13 bases in between. Germline loops: CDR1 SGHVS, CDR2 FQNEAQ. The CDR3 here is CASRERTSYNEQFF. CDR3 bases: TGTGCCAGCAGAGAACGGACTTCATACAATGAGCAGTTCTTC. Filled out from reference TRBV7-8 and TRBJ2-1, the complete variable domain reads GAGVSQSPRYKVAKRGQDVALRCDPISGHVSLFWYQQALGQGPEFLTYFQNEAQLDKSGLPSDRFFAERPEGSVSTLKIQRTQQEDSAVYLCASRERTSYNEQFFGPGTRLTVL.

This clonotype has at least ten counts. The chain is built from TRBV11-2 and TRBJ2-7; 12 bases map to TRBD2. The germline CDR1 and CDR2 sequences are SGHAT and FQNNGV. The CDR3 consists of 14 residues. V shed 4 bases, J shed 12 bases, and the junction held 10 bases outside the gene matches. The CDR3 region has the DNA TGTGCCAGCAGCTCAACCTTGACTAGCGGGAGAACGTACTTC. It translates to CASSSTLTSGRTYF.

This clonotype showed up many times. V is TRBV7-2 and J is TRBJ1-2; 9 positions agree with TRBD1. In germline, CDR1 is SGHTA, CDR2 FQGNSA. The ends lost 6 bases at V and 8 bases at J; junction bases unmatched: 10. CDR3 size: 14 residues. The CDR3 bases are TGTGCCAGCAGGACTAGCGGGACAGGGTTAGGCTACACCTTC. Amino acids: CASRTSGTGLGYTF.

In its sample, this clonotype was seen a few times. The rearrangement joins TRBV20-1 to TRBJ2-3, with D perhaps TRBD2 (5 bases). Trimming removed 7 bases at V and 8 bases at J, with 19 bases between. CDR1 and CDR2 from the germline V gene are DFQATT and SNEGSKA (reference sequence). The CDR3 extends over 13 amino acids. The chain's CDR3 is CSVMTTRFGTQYF. In nucleotides, the CDR3 is TGCAGTGTCATGACTACGAGGTTTGGTACGCAGTATTTT.

This clonotype has more than one count but fewer than ten. The chain carries TRBV24-1 and TRBJ2-1; 11 bases match TRBD2. CDR1 and CDR2 from the germline V gene are KGHDR and SFDVKD. V was pared by 4 bases and J by 2 bases, with 3 bases of the junction left unmatched. The CDR3 consists of 16 residues. The CDR3 here is CATSDTSGGAYNEQFF. CDR3 nucleotides: TGTGCCACCAGTGACACTAGCGGGGGAGCCTACAATGAGCAGTTCTTC.

The V gene is TRBV20-1, the J gene TRBJ1-1; D ambiguous. Looked up from germline, CDR1 is DFQATT and CDR2 is SNEGSKA (reference sequence). The CDR3 spans 15 residues. With 0 bases removed from V and 4 bases from J, the gap between germline ends came to 15 bases. CDR3 protein: CSARDRGNRRTEAFF. The CDR3 region has the DNA TGCAGTGCTAGAGATCGTGGTAACCGCCGCACTGAAGCTTTCTTT.

The chain carries TRBV6-5 and TRBJ2-5; D may be TRBD2 (6 bases). Trimming shortened V by 8 bases and J by 3 bases, and 10 bases separated the two germline ends. Germline CDR1 is MNHEY and CDR2 is SVGAGI. The CDR3 spans 12 residues. The CDR3 is CASGRGEETQYF. The CDR3 DNA reads as TGTGCCAGCGGCCGCGGGGAAGAGACCCAGTACTTC.

With regard to this clonotype: A single base separates this from a much larger clone, so it may be a read error. No conserved phenylalanine or tryptophan ends this CDR3, so it is likely a read error. J is TRBJ2-7 and V is TRBV7-2; the D gene is possibly TRBD1 (6 bases). V was trimmed by 5 bases and J by 3 bases, leaving 20 bases between them. The CDR3 covers 16 residues. CDR1 and CDR2 (germline): SGHTA, FQGNSA. The CDR3 sequence is CASSTDRRPVFYEQYL. In nucleotides, the CDR3 is TGTGCCAGCAGCACCGACAGGCGCCCCGTTTTCTACGAGCAGTACCTC.